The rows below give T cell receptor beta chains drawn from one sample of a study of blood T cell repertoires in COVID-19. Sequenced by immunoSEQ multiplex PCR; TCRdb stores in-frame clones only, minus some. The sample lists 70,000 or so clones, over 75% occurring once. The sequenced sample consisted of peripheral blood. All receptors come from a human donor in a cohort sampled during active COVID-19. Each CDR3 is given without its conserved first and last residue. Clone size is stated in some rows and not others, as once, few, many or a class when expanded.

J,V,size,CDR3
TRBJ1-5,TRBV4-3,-,ASSQDRTAYQPQH
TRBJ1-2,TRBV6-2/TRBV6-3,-,ASSQAGIGYT
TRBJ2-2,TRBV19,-,ASSATSGRSTGELF
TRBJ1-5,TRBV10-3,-,AIKGEENQPQH
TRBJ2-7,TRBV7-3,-,ASSLAAGGYEQY
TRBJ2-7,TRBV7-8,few,ASSWRTVYEQY
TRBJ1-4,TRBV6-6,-,ASSYSDREKLF
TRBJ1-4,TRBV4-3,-,ASSLGTANEKLF
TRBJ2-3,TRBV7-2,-,ASSPSGGSTDTQY
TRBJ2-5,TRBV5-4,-,ASSLQGAGETQY
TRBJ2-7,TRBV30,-,AWSVLRLAGYDEQY
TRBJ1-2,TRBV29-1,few,SVPGQVGLGYT
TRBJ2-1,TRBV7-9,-,ASSLVAGFKNEQF
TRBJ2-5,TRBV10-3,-,AISLGQRDETQY
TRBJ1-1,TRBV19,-,ASMGAATHKSTEAF
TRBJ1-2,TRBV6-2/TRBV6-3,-,ASSYDGGGYSNGYT